This entry lists 29 T cell receptor beta chains sequenced from one sample in a study of cytomegalovirus exposure and HLA in healthy donors. PCR amplification relied on 60 Vbeta primers (plus 13 Jbeta primers). Data came from immunoSEQ multiplex PCR; TCRdb stores just in-frame clones and leaves some out. The sample records 90,000 or so clones, 78% being singletons. Sequences were obtained from PBMCs. Source of these receptors: a woman aged 40 to 50 in good health and CMV-seronegative.

This clone occurred a few times. The chain has TRBV5-1 and TRBJ2-7; 9 nucleotides line up with TRBD1. V shed 4 bases, J shed 7 bases, and the junction held 9 bases outside the gene matches. CDR1 SGHRS and CDR2 YFSETQ come from the germline V gene. CDR3 length: 14 amino acids. As DNA, the CDR3 is TGCGCCAGCAGCCGGGGACAGGGAAGGCAAGAGCAGTACTTC. Translated, it gives CASSRGQGRQEQYF. Filled out from reference TRBV5-1 and TRBJ2-7, the complete variable domain reads KAGVTQTPRYLIKTRGQQVTLSCSPISGHRSVSWYQQTPGQGLQFLFEYFSETQRNKGNFPGRFSGRQFSNSRSEMNVSTLELGDSALYLCASSRGQGRQEQYFGPGTRLTVT.

This clone was found a few times. The rearrangement joins TRBV6-6 to TRBJ2-7; 7 positions match TRBD1. V lost 7 bases and J lost 6; bases outside the gene matches: 6. Germline CDR1 and CDR2: MNHNY and SVGAGI (reference sequence). The CDR3 is 12 amino acids. CDR3 in DNA: TGTGCCAGCAACCACAGGGGTGGCGAGCAGTACTTC. It yields the protein CASNHRGGEQYF.

This clone was found a few times. This chain connects TRBV2 to TRBJ2-5; TRBD2 matches at 7 bases. V trimming: 8 bases; J trimming: 3 bases; junction bases outside the gene matches: 6. The germline V gene encodes CDR1 SNHLY and CDR2 FYNNEI. This CDR3 has 13 amino acids. The CDR3 DNA sequence: TGTGCCAGCGGGAGGGAGAGGGAAGAGACCCAGTACTTC. Amino acids: CASGREREETQYF.

The chain carries TRBV9 and TRBJ1-5; D call uncertain. This CDR3 is built from 14 residues. The germline V and J ends were trimmed by 0 bases and 7 bases, with 11 bases remaining between them. CDR1 is SGDLS, CDR2 YYNGEE, per germline. CDR3 in DNA: TGTGCCAGCAGCGTAGGGGCAAGTTCCCAGCCCCAGCATTTT. Residues: CASSVGASSQPQHF.

This clone was seen more than once but under ten times. The rearrangement uses TRBV7-6 and TRBJ2-3; 7 positions agree with TRBD2. The length of the CDR3 is 18 residues. Germline lookup yields CDR1 SGHVS and CDR2 FNYEAQ. Germline trimming cut 4 bases from V and 2 bases from J; bases unmatched to any gene: 15. The CDR3 DNA reads as TGTGCCAGCAGCTCACTACCTAGCGGACTACCCCCCACAGATACGCAGTATTTT. It codes for CASSSLPSGLPPTDTQYF.

This clone has just one count. V is TRBV2 and J is TRBJ2-5; 7 bases line up with TRBD1. The closer fit of TRBJ2-7 to the DNA end suggests the J call may be wrong. Germline values: CDR1 SNHLY, CDR2 FYNNEI. CDR3 length: 13 residues. The CDR3 loop reads CASSRQGVGEQYF. Here the CDR3 DNA reads TGTGCCAGCAGTCGACAGGGAGTAGGCGAGCAGTACTTC.

This chain connects TRBV7-8 to TRBJ2-5; D perhaps matches TRBD2 (6 bases). Germline V lookup: CDR1 SGHVS, CDR2 FQNEAQ. V was pared by 1 base and J by 5 bases, with 11 bases between. The CDR3 covers 14 residues. The CDR3 here is CASSLGGDLETQYF. The CDR3 nucleotides are TGTGCCAGCAGCTTAGGCGGGGATTTGGAGACCCAGTACTTC.

This clone occurred a few times. V gene TRBV6-1 combines with J gene TRBJ2-3; 7 bases are shared with TRBD1. The germline V gene has CDR1 MNHNS and CDR2 SASEGT. The CDR3 is made up of 16 amino acids. V was pared by 3 bases and J by 4 bases, with 10 bases of the junction left unmatched. CDR3 nucleotides: TGTGCCAGCAGTGAGGAAGGGGGCCGAGGGCCAGATACGCAGTATTTT. This encodes CASSEEGGRGPDTQYF.

The table lists this clone with a count of one. The chain has TRBV29-1 and TRBJ1-6; unclear D gene. Trimming pared 3 bases from V and 7 bases from J, leaving 10 bases between. The germline gives CDR1 SQVTM, CDR2 ANQGSEA. There are 13 residues in the CDR3. CDR3 sequence: CSVEEEANSPLHF. The DNA for the CDR3 is TGCAGCGTTGAGGAGGAAGCGAATTCACCCCTCCACTTT.

The chain recombines TRBV2 with TRBJ2-7; tentatively, D is TRBD1 (5 bases). The ends were cut back, 2 bases at V and 0 bases at J, with 8 bases in the middle. Looked up from germline, CDR1 is SNHLY and CDR2 is FYNNEI. The CDR3 has 14 amino acids. CDR3 DNA sequence: TGTGCCAGCAGTGAACAGGGCAGCTCCTACGAGCAGTACTTC. Residues: CASSEQGSSYEQYF.

This clone turned up a few times. At the DNA level, this CDR3 is encoded by other sequences in the same sample as well. The chain combines TRBV5-4 with TRBJ2-2; a weak D match, TRBD2 (5 bases). The CDR3 spans 12 residues. The germline CDR1 and CDR2 sequences are SGHNT and YYREEE (reference sequence). The V and J ends lost 5 bases and 6 bases respectively, with 8 bases between them. CDR3 residues: CASSWGAGELFF. DNA for the CDR3: TGTGCCAGCAGTTGGGGAGCCGGGGAGCTGTTTTTT.

In DNA, the CDR3 is TGTGCCAGCAGCTTTACAGGGGGCACAGATACGCAGTATTTT. It is translated as CASSFTGGTDTQYF. This chain connects TRBV5-5 to TRBJ2-3; 7 positions match TRBD1. The V gene's germline CDR1 is SGHKS and CDR2 YYEKEE (reference sequence). V was clipped by 2 bases and J by 1 base; unmatched bases: 1. This CDR3 comprises 14 residues.

The CDR3 bases are TGCGCCAGCAGCCATGGTGGGAGGAATTCTGGAAACACCATATATTTT. Translation gives CASSHGGRNSGNTIYF. This chain connects TRBV5-1 to TRBJ1-3; no reliable D call. The CDR3 is 16 residues long. The V end was cut by 4 bases, the J end by 1 base, with 15 bases between. CDR1 SGHRS and CDR2 YFSETQ come from the germline V gene.

This clone was detected a few times. V gene TRBV28 combines with J gene TRBJ2-7; tentatively, D is TRBD2 (6 bases). The CDR3 contains 16 residues. With 4 bases removed from V and 5 bases from J, the gap between germline ends came to 21 bases. CDR1 and CDR2 from the germline V gene are MDHEN and SYDVKM. Here the CDR3 DNA reads TGTGCCAGCAGTTCACGGGGAGGAGTAGCGTACCACGAGCAGTACTTC. Translation: CASSSRGGVAYHEQYF.

CDR3 in amino acids: CASSLVGGFGETQYF. Here the CDR3 DNA reads TGTGCCAGCAGCTTAGTGGGAGGGTTCGGGGAGACCCAGTACTTC. This chain links TRBV11-1 with TRBJ2-5, with TRBD2 matching 7 bases. This CDR3 region has 15 residues. Germline CDR1 reads SGHAT; CDR2 reads FQDESV (reference sequence). After removal of 1 base from V and 5 bases from J, the junction contained 7 bases not matched to a gene.

The rearrangement joins TRBV19 to TRBJ2-3, with 13 bases matching TRBD2. The CDR3 is 17 amino acids. Trimming at V came to 4 bases and at J to 3 bases, leaving 7 bases not matched to a gene. Germline V gives CDR1 LNHDA, CDR2 SQIVND (reference sequence). The CDR3 bases are TGTGCCAGTAGTACACTCCGGACTAGCGGGAGAACAGATACGCAGTATTTT. It encodes CASSTLRTSGRTDTQYF. Using reference TRBV19 and TRBJ2-3 for the parts outside the CDR3, the full variable domain is DGGITQSPKYLFRKEGQNVTLSCEQNLNHDAMYWYRQDPGQGLRLIYYSQIVNDFQKGDIAEGYSVSREKKESFPLTVTSAQKNPTAFYLCASSTLRTSGRTDTQYFGPGTRLTVL.

This chain connects TRBV15 to TRBJ2-3; 10 positions match TRBD1. This CDR3 region has 18 residues. J lost 0 bases, V lost 8 bases, and 14 bases had no gene match. The germline CDR1 and CDR2 sequences are LNHNV and YYDKDF (reference sequence). The chain's CDR3 is CATLRRDRGSLSTDTQYF. DNA for the CDR3: TGTGCCACCCTCCGCCGGGACAGGGGATCGTTAAGCACAGATACGCAGTATTTT.

As regards this clone: Mismatch with germline at one junction end may stem from a read error. Other DNA sequences in this specimen translate into the identical CDR3. The V gene is TRBV5-1, the J gene TRBJ2-7, with a weak D call TRBD2 (7 bases). The CDR3 runs to 15 residues. Looked up from germline, CDR1 is SGHRS and CDR2 is YFSETQ. Here the CDR3 reads CASSLAPGQGRGQYF. The CDR3 DNA follows: TGCGCCAGTAGCTTGGCCCCGGGACAAGGGAGGGGGCAGTACTTC.

V usage is TRBV19 and J usage is TRBJ1-2; weak D call: TRBD1 (6 bases). This CDR3 has 13 amino acids. V gave up 8 bases and J gave up 4 bases, with 14 bases separating them. Germline CDR1 and CDR2: LNHDA and SQIVND (reference sequence). The CDR3 bases are TGTGCCAGTCCCAGGGGCCGGCGCTATGGCTACACCTTC. It encodes CASPRGRRYGYTF.

This chain links TRBV6-5 with TRBJ1-2, with 9 bases fitting TRBD1. The CDR3 runs 15 residues. V trimming: 2 bases; J trimming: 6 bases; junction bases outside the gene matches: 7. In germline, CDR1 is MNHEY, CDR2 SVGAGI. DNA for the CDR3: TGTGCCAGCAGTTACCTCTTGGACAGGGGTAATGGCTACACCTTC. It codes for CASSYLLDRGNGYTF.

This CDR3 is CASKPTVGGTEAFF. The CDR3, as DNA: TGCGCCAGCAAACCGACCGTTGGAGGCACTGAAGCTTTCTTT. J is TRBJ1-1 and V is TRBV10-1; D call uncertain. Germline V gene lookup returns CDR1 WNHNN and CDR2 SYGVQD (reference sequence). Trimming cost V 7 bases and J 4 bases, with 16 bases left between them. The CDR3 runs 14 residues.

This chain uses TRBV7-2 with TRBJ1-1, with D possibly being TRBD1 (5 bases). The length of the CDR3 is 13 residues. CDR1 and CDR2 from the germline V gene are SGHTA and FQGNSA. Trimming cost V 11 bases and J 6 bases, with 19 bases left between them. DNA for the CDR3: TGTGCCCTCGGGAGAGACCCGGGGGCTGAAGCTTTCTTT. Translated: CALGRDPGAEAFF.

V usage is TRBV4-1 and J usage is TRBJ2-3; 9 bases align to TRBD2. Germline CDR1 and CDR2: MGHRA and YSYEKL. This CDR3 is 15 amino acids long. J was trimmed by 4 bases and V by 4 bases; bases with no gene match: 6. Written as DNA, the CDR3 is TGCGCCAGCAGCCTCCGAGCGGGAGGACCAGATACGCAGTATTTT. It is translated as CASSLRAGGPDTQYF.

The rearrangement joins TRBV6-5 to TRBJ1-2, with 9 bases matching TRBD1. Per the germline V gene, CDR1 is MNHEY and CDR2 is SVGAGI. The V gene end was trimmed by 7 bases and the J gene end by 7 bases; junction bases not matched to a gene: 10. This CDR3 contains 14 residues. The CDR3 sequence: CASNPRDRAGGYTF. CDR3 sequence (DNA): TGTGCCAGCAACCCCCGGGACAGGGCGGGTGGCTACACCTTC.

The genes are TRBV27 and TRBJ2-7; 8 bases fit TRBD2. CDR3 size: 14 residues. CDR1 and CDR2 from the germline V gene are MNHEY and SMNVEV (reference sequence). V shed 3 bases and J 3 bases; nucleotides not matched to a gene: 4. The CDR3: CASSLGGRNYEQYF. CDR3 DNA sequence: TGTGCCAGCAGTTTGGGCGGGAGGAACTACGAGCAGTACTTC.

This clone was counted a single time. The genes are TRBV28 and TRBJ1-5; 9 bases align to TRBD1. The length of the CDR3 is 16 residues. Trimming at V came to 6 bases and at J to 0 bases, leaving 6 bases not matched to a gene. From germline, CDR1 is MDHEN and CDR2 SYDVKM. The CDR3 spells CASRIRDRASNQPQHF. CDR3 coding DNA: TGTGCCAGCAGGATCCGGGACAGGGCTAGCAATCAGCCCCAGCATTTT. Complete variable domain (other parts from reference TRBV28 and TRBJ1-5): DVKVTQSSRYLVKRTGEKVFLECVQDMDHENMFWYRQDPGLGLRLIYFSYDVKMKEKGDIPEGYSVSREKKERFSLILESASTNQTSMYLCASRIRDRASNQPQHFGDGTRLSIL.

The rearrangement links TRBV5-1 to TRBJ1-5, with D unresolved. The CDR3 is 14 amino acids. The V end was cut by 0 bases, the J end by 3 bases, with 7 bases between. The germline V gene encodes CDR1 SGHRS and CDR2 YFSETQ. The CDR3 protein is CASSLGGPNQPQHF. Written as DNA, the CDR3 is TGCGCCAGCAGCTTGGGAGGCCCCAATCAGCCCCAGCATTTT. Drawing the rest from reference TRBV5-1 and TRBJ1-5, the complete variable domain is KAGVTQTPRYLIKTRGQQVTLSCSPISGHRSVSWYQQTPGQGLQFLFEYFSETQRNKGNFPGRFSGRQFSNSRSEMNVSTLELGDSALYLCASSLGGPNQPQHFGDGTRLSIL.

This clone was counted only a few times. This chain connects TRBV28 to TRBJ1-4, with TRBD1 matching 8 bases. Germline lookup yields CDR1 MDHEN and CDR2 SYDVKM. The V segment lost 5 bases and the J segment 2 bases; nucleotides outside the gene matches: 1. CDR3 size: 14 residues. The CDR3 spells CASSPGGTNEKLFF. CDR3 DNA: TGTGCCAGCAGTCCAGGGGGCACTAATGAAAAACTGTTTTTT.

The rearrangement joins TRBV14 to TRBJ1-2; D call uncertain. V lost 1 base to trimming and J lost 6 bases, with 9 bases between them. The germline V gene encodes CDR1 SGHDN and CDR2 FVKESK. This CDR3 has 13 residues. The CDR3 region is CASSQAGWDGYTF. As DNA, the CDR3 is TGTGCCAGCAGCCAAGCAGGTTGGGATGGCTACACCTTC.